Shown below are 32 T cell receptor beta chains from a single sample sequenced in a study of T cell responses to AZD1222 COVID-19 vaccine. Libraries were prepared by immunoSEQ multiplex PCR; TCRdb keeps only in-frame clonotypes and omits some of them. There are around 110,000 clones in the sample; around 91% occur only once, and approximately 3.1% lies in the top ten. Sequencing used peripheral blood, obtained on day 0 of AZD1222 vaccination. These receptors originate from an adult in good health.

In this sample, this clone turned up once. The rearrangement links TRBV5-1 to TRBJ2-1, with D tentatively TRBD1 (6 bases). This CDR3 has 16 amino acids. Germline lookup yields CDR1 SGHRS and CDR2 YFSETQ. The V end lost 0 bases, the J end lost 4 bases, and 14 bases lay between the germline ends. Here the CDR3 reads CASSLAGQGAYNEQFF. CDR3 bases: TGCGCCAGCAGCTTGGCGGGACAAGGCGCTTACAATGAGCAGTTCTTC.

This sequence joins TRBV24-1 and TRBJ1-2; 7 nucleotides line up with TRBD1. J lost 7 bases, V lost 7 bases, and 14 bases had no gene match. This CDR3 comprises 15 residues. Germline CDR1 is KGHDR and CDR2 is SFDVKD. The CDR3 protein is CATSAQGGSSGGYTF. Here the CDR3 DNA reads TGTGCCACCAGCGCGCAAGGGGGCTCATCGGGTGGCTACACCTTC.

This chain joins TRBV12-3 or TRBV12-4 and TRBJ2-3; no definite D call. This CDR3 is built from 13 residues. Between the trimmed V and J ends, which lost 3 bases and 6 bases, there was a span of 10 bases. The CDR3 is CASSFIHPDTQYF. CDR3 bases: TGTGCCAGCAGTTTTATTCACCCGGATACGCAGTATTTT.

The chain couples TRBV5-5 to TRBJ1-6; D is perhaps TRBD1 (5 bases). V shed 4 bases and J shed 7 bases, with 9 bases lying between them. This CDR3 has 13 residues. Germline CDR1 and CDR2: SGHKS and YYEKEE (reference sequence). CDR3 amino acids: CASSPTANSPLHF. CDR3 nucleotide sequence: TGTGCCAGCAGCCCGACAGCAAATTCACCCCTCCACTTT. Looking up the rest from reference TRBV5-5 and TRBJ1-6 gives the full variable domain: DAGVTQSPTHLIKTRGQQVTLRCSPISGHKSVSWYQQVLGQGPQFIFQYYEKEERGRGNFPDRFSARQFPNYSSELNVNALLLGDSALYLCASSPTANSPLHFGNGTRLTVT.

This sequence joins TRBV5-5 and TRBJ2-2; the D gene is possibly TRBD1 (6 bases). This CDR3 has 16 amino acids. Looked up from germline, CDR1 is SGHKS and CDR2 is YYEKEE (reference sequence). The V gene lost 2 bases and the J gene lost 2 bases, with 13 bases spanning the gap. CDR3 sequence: CASSFSQGRNTGELFF. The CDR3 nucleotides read TGTGCCAGCAGCTTTTCACAGGGCCGAAACACCGGGGAGCTGTTTTTT. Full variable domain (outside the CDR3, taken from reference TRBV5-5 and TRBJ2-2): DAGVTQSPTHLIKTRGQQVTLRCSPISGHKSVSWYQQVLGQGPQFIFQYYEKEERGRGNFPDRFSARQFPNYSSELNVNALLLGDSALYLCASSFSQGRNTGELFFGEGSRLTVL.

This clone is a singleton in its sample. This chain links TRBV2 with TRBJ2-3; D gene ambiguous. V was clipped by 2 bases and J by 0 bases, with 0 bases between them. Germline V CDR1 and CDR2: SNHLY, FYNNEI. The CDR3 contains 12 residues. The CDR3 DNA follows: TGTGCCAGCAGTGAAAGCACAGATACGCAGTATTTT. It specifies CASSESTDTQYF.

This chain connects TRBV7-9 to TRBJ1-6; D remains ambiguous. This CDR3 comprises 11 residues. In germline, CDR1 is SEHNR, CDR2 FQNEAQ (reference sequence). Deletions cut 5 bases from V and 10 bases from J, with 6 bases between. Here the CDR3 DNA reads TGTGCCAGCAGCGCCGGATCACCCCTCCACTTT. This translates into CASSAGSPLHF.

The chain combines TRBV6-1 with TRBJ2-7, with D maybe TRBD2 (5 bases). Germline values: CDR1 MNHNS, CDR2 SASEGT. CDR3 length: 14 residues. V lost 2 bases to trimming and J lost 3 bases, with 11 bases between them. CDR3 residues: CASSEPSAGYEQYF. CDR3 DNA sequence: TGTGCCAGCAGTGAACCGAGCGCGGGCTACGAGCAGTACTTC.

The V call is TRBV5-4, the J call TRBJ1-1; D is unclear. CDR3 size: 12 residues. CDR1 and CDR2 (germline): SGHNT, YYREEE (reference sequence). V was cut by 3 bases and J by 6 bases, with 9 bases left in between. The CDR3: CASSYDGAEAFF. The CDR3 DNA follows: TGTGCCAGCAGCTACGATGGCGCTGAAGCTTTCTTT. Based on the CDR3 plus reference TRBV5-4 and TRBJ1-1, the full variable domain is ETGVTQSPTHLIKTRGQQVTLRCSSQSGHNTVSWYQQALGQGPQFIFQYYREEENGRGNFPPRFSGLQFPNYSSELNVNALELDDSALYLCASSYDGAEAFFGQGTRLTVV.

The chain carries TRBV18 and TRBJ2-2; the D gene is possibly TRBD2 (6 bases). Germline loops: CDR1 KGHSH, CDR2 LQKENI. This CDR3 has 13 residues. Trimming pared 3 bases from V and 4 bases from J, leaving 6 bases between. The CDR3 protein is CASSPGGTGELFF. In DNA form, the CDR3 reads TGTGCCAGCTCACCGGGGGGCACCGGGGAGCTGTTTTTT.

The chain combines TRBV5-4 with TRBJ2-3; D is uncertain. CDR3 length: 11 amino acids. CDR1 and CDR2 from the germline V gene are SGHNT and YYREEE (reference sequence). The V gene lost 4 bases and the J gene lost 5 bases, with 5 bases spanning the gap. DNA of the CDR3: TGTGCCAGCAGCCCTCGAGATACGCAGTATTTT. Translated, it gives CASSPRDTQYF.

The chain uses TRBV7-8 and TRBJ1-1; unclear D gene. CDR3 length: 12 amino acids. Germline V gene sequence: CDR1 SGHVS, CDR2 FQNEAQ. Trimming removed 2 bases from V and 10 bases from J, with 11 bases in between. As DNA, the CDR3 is TGTGCCAGCAGCTTATTCACGGTCGGAGCTTTCTTT. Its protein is CASSLFTVGAFF.

CDR3 residues: CASSSGTDRSPLHF. The CDR3 DNA follows: TGTGCCAGCAGCTCTGGGACAGACAGGTCACCCCTCCACTTT. This chain links TRBV5-5 with TRBJ1-6; 7 bases map to TRBD1. There are 14 residues in the CDR3. V shed 3 bases, J shed 10 bases, and the junction held 7 bases outside the gene matches. The germline CDR1 and CDR2 sequences are SGHKS and YYEKEE (reference sequence).

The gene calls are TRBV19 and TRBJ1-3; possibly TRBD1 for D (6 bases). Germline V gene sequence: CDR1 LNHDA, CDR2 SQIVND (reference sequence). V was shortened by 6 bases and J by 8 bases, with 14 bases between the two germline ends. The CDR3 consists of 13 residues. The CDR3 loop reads CASSPQGWDTIYF. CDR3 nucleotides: TGTGCCAGTAGCCCACAGGGCTGGGACACCATATATTTT.

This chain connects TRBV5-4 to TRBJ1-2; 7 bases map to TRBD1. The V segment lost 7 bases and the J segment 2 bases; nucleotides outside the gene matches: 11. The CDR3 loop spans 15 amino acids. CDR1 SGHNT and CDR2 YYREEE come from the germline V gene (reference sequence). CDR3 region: CASLVGDRGNYGYTF. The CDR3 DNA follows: TGTGCCAGCTTGGTTGGGGACAGAGGAAACTATGGCTACACCTTC.

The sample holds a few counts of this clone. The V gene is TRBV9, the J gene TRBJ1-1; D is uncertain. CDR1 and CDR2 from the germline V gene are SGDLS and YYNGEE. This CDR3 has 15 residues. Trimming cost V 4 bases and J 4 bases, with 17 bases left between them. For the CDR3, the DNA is TGTGCCAGCAGCCCAGGAACCCTTGGGTTCACTGAAGCTTTCTTT. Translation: CASSPGTLGFTEAFF.

CDR3 region: CASSSDVMYSPLHF. For the CDR3, the DNA is TGCGCCAGCAGCTCCGACGTGATGTATTCACCCCTCCACTTT. The chain combines TRBV5-1 with TRBJ1-6, with D unclear. Trimming removed 3 bases at V and 8 bases at J, with 12 bases between. CDR3 size: 14 residues. Germline CDR1 reads SGHRS; CDR2 reads YFSETQ. Supplemented by reference TRBV5-1 and TRBJ1-6, the full variable domain reads KAGVTQTPRYLIKTRGQQVTLSCSPISGHRSVSWYQQTPGQGLQFLFEYFSETQRNKGNFPGRFSGRQFSNSRSEMNVSTLELGDSALYLCASSSDVMYSPLHFGNGTRLTVT.

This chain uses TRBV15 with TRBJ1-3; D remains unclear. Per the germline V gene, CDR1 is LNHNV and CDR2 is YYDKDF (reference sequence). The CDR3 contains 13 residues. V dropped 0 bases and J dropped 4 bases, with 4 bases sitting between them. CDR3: CATSRDRGNTIYF. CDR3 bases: TGTGCCACCAGCAGAGATAGAGGAAACACCATATATTTT.

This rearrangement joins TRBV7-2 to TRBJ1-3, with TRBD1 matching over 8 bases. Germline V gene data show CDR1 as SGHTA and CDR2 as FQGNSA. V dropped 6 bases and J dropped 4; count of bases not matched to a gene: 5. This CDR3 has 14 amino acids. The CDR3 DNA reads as TGTGCCAGCAGGCAGACAGGGGACGGAAACACCATATATTTT. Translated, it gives CASRQTGDGNTIYF.

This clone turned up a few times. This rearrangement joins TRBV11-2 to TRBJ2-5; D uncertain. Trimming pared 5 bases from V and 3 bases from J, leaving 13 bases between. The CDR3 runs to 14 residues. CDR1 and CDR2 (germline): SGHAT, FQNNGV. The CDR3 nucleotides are TGTGCCAGCAGCAGAGTCCAGGAGAAAGAGACCCAGTACTTC. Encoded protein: CASSRVQEKETQYF.

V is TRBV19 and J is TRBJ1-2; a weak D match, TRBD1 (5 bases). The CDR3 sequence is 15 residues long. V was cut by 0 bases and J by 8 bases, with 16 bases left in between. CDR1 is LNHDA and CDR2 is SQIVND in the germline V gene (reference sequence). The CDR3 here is CASSIENVGVEGYTF. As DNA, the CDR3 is TGTGCCAGTAGTATAGAGAACGTGGGGGTGGAAGGCTACACCTTC.

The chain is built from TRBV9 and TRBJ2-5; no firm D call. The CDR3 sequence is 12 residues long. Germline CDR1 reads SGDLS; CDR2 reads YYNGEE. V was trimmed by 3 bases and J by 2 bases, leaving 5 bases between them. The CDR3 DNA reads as TGTGCCAGCAGCGGCACGCAAGAGACCCAGTACTTC. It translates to CASSGTQETQYF.

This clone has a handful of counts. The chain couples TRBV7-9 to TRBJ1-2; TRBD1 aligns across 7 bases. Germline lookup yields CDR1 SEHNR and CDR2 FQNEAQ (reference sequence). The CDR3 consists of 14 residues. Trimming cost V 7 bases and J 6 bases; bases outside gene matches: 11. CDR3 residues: CASIRQGRVDGYTF. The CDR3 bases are TGTGCCAGCATCAGACAGGGAAGGGTAGATGGCTACACCTTC.

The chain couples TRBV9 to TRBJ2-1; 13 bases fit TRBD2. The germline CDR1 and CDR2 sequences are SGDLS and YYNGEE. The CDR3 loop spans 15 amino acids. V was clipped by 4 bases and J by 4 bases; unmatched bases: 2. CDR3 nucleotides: TGTGCCAGCAGCTGGACTAGCGGGAGTTACAATGAGCAGTTCTTC. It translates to CASSWTSGSYNEQFF.

The CDR3 loop reads CASSADWPAYEQYF. CDR3 bases: TGCGCCAGCAGCGCGGACTGGCCAGCCTACGAGCAGTACTTC. The V gene is TRBV4-3, the J gene TRBJ2-7; the D gene is possibly TRBD2 (5 bases). The length of the CDR3 is 14 residues. Per germline, CDR1 LGHNA and CDR2 YSLEER. Trimming removed 5 bases from V and 2 bases from J, with 13 bases in between.

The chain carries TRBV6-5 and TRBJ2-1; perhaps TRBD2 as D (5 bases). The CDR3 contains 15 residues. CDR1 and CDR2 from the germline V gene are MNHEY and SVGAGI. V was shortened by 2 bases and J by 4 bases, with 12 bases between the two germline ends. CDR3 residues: CASSYIPGLYNEQFF. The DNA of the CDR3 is TGTGCCAGCAGTTACATCCCAGGACTTTACAATGAGCAGTTCTTC.

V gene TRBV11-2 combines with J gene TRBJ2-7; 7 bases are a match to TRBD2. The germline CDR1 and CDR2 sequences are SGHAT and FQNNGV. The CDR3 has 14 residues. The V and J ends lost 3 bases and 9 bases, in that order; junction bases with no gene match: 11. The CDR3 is CASSFSGHNPPQYF. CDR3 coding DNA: TGTGCCAGCAGCTTTAGCGGGCACAACCCTCCGCAGTACTTC. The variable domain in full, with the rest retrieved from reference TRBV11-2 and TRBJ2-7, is EAGVAQSPRYKIIEKRQSVAFWCNPISGHATLYWYQQILGQGPKLLIQFQNNGVVDDSQLPKDRFSAERLKGVDSTLKIQPAKLEDSAVYLCASSFSGHNPPQYFGPGTRLTVT.

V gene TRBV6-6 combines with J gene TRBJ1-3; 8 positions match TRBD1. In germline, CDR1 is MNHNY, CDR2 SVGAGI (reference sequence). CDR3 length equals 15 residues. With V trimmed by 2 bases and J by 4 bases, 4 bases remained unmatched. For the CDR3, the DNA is TGTGCCAGCAGTTACAACGGACAGGGAGGAAACACCATATATTTT. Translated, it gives CASSYNGQGGNTIYF.

CDR3 loop: CASSVAKGMNTEAFF. CDR3 nucleotides: TGTGCCAGCAGCGTAGCCAAGGGGATGAACACTGAAGCTTTCTTT. The V call is TRBV9, the J call TRBJ1-1, with D possibly TRBD1 on 5 matching bases. Trimming took 0 bases from V and 0 from J, leaving 9 bases between them. Germline V gene lookup returns CDR1 SGDLS and CDR2 YYNGEE. The CDR3 spans 15 residues.

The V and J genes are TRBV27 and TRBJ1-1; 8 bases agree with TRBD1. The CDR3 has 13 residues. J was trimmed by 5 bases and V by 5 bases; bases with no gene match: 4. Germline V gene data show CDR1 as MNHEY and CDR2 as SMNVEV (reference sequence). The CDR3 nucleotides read TGTGCCAGCAGTCTAGACAGGGGTACTGAAGCTTTCTTT. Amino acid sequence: CASSLDRGTEAFF.

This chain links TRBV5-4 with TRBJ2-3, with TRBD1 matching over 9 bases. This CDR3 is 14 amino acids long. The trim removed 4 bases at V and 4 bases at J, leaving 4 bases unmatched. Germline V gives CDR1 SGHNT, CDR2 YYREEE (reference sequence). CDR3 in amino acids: CASSPGQGSDTQYF. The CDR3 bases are TGTGCCAGCAGCCCCGGACAGGGGTCAGATACGCAGTATTTT.

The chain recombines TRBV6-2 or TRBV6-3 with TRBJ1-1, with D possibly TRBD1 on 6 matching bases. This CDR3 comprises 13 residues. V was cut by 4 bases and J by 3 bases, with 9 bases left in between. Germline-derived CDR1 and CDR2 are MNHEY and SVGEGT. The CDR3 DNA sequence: TGTGCCAGCAGTTCCAGGGGTGACACTGAAGCTTTCTTT. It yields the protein CASSSRGDTEAFF.